This T cell receptor beta chain was sequenced for a study of shared clonotypes between healthy human individuals. Roughly 27,000 T cell genomes, or about 190 ng DNA, went into the sorted-subset replicate PCRs. Profiling relied on immunoSEQ multiplex PCR, and the TCRdb table lists in-frame clones only, not all of them. The sample contains nearly 600,000 clones, nearly 97% of which appear only once. For this clone: Other nucleotide sequences in the sample specify the same CDR3.

As defined, naive CD8 cells were CD45RO-negative and positively selected for CCR7, with terminally differentiated effector memory CD45RA+ cells excluded. This receptor was obtained from a woman aged 25 to 45 in good health. The sample taken for sequencing was naive CD8+ T cells sorted from blood.

The CDR3 coding sequence is TGTGCCAGCAGGCTAGCGGGAGGGCCAGGTGAGCAGTTCTTC. This translates into CASRLAGGPGEQFF. The chain employs TRBV27 and TRBJ2-1; 12 nucleotides line up with TRBD2. V shed 6 bases and J 9 bases; nucleotides not matched to a gene: 6. CDR1 is MNHEY, CDR2 SMNVEV, per germline (reference sequence). The CDR3 has 14 residues.